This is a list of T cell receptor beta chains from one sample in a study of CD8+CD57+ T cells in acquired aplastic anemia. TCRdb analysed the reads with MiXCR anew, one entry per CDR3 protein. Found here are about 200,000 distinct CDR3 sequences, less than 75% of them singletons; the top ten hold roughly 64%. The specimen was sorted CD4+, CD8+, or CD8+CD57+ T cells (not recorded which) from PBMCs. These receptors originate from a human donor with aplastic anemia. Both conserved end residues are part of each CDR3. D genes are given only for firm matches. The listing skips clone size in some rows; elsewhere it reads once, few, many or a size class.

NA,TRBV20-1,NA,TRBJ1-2,CSAREGISGYTF,TGCAGTGCTAGAGAAGGGATAAGTGGCTACACCTTC
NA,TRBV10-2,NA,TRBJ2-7,CASSEDRMNEQYF,TGCGCCAGCAGTGAGGACAGAATGAACGAGCAGTACTTC
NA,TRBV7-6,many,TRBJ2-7,CASSLSVGPGLVEQYF,TGTGCCAGCAGCTTATCTGTAGGCCCCGGACTGGTTGAGCAGTACTTC
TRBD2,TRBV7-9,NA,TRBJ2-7,CASGDFRPSGGEQYF,TGTGCCAGCGGCGATTTTCGTCCTTCGGGAGGCGAGCAGTACTTC
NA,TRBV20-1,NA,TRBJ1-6,CSAREGGRRTYNSPLHF,TGCAGTGCTAGAGAAGGAGGGCGGAGAACCTATAATTCACCCCTCCACTTT
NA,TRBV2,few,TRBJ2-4,CASRLRGSKNIQYF,TGTGCCAGCAGGCTCCGGGGTTCCAAAAACATTCAGTACTTC
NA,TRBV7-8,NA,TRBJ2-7,CASSLQGGVYEQYF,TGTGCCAGCAGCTTACAGGGCGGCGTGTACGAGCAGTACTTC
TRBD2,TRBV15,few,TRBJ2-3,CATSREAGGSDTQYF,TGTGCCACCAGCAGAGAAGCGGGAGGCTCAGATACGCAGTATTTT
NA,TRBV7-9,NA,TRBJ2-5,CASSLVGLQETQYF,TGTGCCAGCAGCTTAGTGGGCTTGCAAGAGACCCAGTACTTC
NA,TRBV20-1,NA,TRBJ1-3,CSARDGPDFGSTIYF,TGCAGTGCTAGAGATGGCCCGGACTTTGGAAGCACCATATATTTT
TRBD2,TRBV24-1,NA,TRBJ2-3,CATSDLSSGRRDTQYF,TGTGCCACCAGTGATCTATCTAGCGGGAGAAGAGATACGCAGTATTTT
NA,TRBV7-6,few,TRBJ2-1,CASSLLGTHNEQFF,TGTGCCAGCAGCTTATTAGGTACCCACAATGAGCAGTTCTTC
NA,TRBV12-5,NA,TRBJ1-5,CATLREPSNQPQHF,TGTGCTACCCTGAGGGAACCTAGCAATCAGCCCCAGCATTTT
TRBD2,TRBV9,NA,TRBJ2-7,CASSVGLEYEQYF,TGTGCCAGCAGCGTGGGACTAGAGTACGAGCAGTACTTC
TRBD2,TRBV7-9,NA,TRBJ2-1,CASSLARGGAYNEQFF,TGTGCCAGCAGCTTAGCACGCGGGGGGGCTTACAATGAGCAGTTCTTC
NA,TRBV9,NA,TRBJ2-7,CASSVSPTGNYEQYF,TGTGCCAGCAGCGTCTCCCCCACGGGAAACTACGAGCAGTACTTC
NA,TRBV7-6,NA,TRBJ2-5,CASSIRDLKGETQYF,TGTGCCAGCAGTATAAGAGACCTAAAGGGGGAGACCCAGTACTTC
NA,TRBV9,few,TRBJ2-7,CASSHPGGEQYF,TGTGCCAGCAGCCACCCTGGGGGCGAGCAGTACTTC
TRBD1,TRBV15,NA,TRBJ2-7,CATSSPSGQGAEQYF,TGTGCCACCAGCAGCCCCTCGGGACAGGGGGCCGAGCAGTACTTC
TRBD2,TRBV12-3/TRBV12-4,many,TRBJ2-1,CASSGEGNEQFF,TGTGCCAGCAGTGGGGAGGGGAATGAGCAGTTCTTC
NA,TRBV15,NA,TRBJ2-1,CATSRVSGKAYNEQFF,TGTGCCACCAGCAGAGTGTCGGGGAAGGCCTACAATGAGCAGTTCTTC
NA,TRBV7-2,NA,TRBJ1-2,CASSSDRLYGYTF,TGTGCCAGCAGTTCAGACAGACTCTATGGCTACACCTTC
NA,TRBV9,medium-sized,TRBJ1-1,CASSGSNTEAFF,TGTGCCAGCAGCGGATCGAACACTGAAGCTTTCTTT
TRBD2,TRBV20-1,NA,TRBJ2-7,CSARDGAGAYEQYF,TGCAGTGCTAGAGATGGGGCGGGAGCCTACGAGCAGTACTTC
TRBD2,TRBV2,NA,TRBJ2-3,CASSLSSGSVSDTQYF,TGTGCCAGCAGTCTTTCTAGCGGGAGTGTGTCAGATACGCAGTATTTT
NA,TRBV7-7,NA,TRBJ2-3,CASSSRVTTDTQYF,TGTGCCAGCAGCTCCCGGGTTACCACAGATACGCAGTATTTT
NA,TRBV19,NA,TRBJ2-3,CASSIIRTADTDTQYF,TGTGCCAGTAGTATTATAAGGACAGCGGACACAGATACGCAGTATTTT
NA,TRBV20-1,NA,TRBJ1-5,CSASESGRAGNQPQHF,TGCAGTGCTAGCGAGAGCGGACGAGCGGGCAATCAGCCCCAGCATTTT
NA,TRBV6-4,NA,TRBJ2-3,CASSGEGSTDTQYF,TGTGCCAGCAGTGGCGAAGGGAGCACAGATACGCAGTATTTT